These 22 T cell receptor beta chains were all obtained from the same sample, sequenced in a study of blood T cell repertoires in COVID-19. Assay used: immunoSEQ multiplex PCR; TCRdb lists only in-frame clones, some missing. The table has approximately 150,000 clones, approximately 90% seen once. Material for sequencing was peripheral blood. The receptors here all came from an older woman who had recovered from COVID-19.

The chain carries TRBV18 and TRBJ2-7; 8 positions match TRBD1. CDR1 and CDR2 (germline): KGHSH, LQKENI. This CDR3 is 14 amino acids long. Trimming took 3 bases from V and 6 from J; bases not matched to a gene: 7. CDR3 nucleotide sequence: TGTGCCAGCTCACCCCGTCAGGGGGCAGGCGAGCAGTACTTC. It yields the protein CASSPRQGAGEQYF.

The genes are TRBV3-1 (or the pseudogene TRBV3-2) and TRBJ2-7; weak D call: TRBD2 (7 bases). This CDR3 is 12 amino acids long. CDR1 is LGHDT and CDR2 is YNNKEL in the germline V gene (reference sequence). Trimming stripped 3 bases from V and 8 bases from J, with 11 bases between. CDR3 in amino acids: CASSQRGGKQYF. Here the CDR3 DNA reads TGTGCCAGCAGCCAGAGGGGGGGCAAGCAGTACTTC.

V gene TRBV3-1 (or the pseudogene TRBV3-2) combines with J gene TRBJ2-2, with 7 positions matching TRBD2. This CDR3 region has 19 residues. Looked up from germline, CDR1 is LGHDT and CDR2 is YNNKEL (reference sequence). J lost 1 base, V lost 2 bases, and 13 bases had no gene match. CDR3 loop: CASSQNVFSGGGNTGELFF. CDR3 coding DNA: TGTGCCAGCAGCCAAAATGTGTTTTCGGGCGGGGGGAACACCGGGGAGCTGTTTTTT.

This CDR3 reads CASSTPEGYTGELFF. CDR3 DNA: TGTGCCAGTAGTACCCCGGAGGGCTACACCGGGGAGCTGTTTTTT. This chain connects TRBV19 to TRBJ2-2, with D tentatively TRBD2 (6 bases). With 4 bases removed from V and 3 bases from J, the gap between germline ends came to 12 bases. CDR1 is LNHDA and CDR2 is SQIVND in the germline V gene (reference sequence). This CDR3 has 15 residues.

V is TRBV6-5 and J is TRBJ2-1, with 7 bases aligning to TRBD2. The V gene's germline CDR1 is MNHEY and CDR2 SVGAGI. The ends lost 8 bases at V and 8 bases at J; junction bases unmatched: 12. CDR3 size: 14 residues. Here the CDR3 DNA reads TGTGCCAGCGGACGGGACTTCCGGGGGGATGAGCAGTTCTTC. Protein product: CASGRDFRGDEQFF.

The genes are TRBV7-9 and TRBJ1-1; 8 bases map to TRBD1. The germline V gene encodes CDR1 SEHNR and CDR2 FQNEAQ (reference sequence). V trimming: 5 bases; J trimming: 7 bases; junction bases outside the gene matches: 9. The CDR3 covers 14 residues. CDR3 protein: CASSTGTGSYEAFF. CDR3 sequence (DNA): TGTGCCAGCAGCACGGGGACAGGTTCCTATGAAGCTTTCTTT.

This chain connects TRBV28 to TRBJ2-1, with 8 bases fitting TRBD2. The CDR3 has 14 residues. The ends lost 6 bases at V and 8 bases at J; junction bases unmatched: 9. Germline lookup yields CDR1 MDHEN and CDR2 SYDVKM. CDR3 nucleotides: TGTGCCAGCAGGTCGGGGGGGCCCTATGATGAGCAGTTCTTC. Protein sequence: CASRSGGPYDEQFF. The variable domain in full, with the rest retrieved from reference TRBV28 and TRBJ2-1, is DVKVTQSSRYLVKRTGEKVFLECVQDMDHENMFWYRQDPGLGLRLIYFSYDVKMKEKGDIPEGYSVSREKKERFSLILESASTNQTSMYLCASRSGGPYDEQFFGPGTRLTVL.

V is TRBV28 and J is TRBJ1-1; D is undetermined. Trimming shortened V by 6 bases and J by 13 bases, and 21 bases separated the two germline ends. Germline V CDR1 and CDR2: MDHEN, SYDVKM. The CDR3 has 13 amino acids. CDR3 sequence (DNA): TGTGCCAGCAGCCCCTTGAGAGGGTTAGGGCTTTTCTTT. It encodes CASSPLRGLGLFF.

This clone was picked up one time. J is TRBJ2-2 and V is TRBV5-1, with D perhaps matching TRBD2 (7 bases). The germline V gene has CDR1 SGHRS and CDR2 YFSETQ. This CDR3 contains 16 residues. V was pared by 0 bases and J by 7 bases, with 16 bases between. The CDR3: CASSLERGARGGELFF. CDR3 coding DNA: TGCGCCAGCAGCTTGGAACGGGGGGCCCGTGGCGGGGAGCTGTTTTTT. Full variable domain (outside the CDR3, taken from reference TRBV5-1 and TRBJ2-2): KAGVTQTPRYLIKTRGQQVTLSCSPISGHRSVSWYQQTPGQGLQFLFEYFSETQRNKGNFPGRFSGRQFSNSRSEMNVSTLELGDSALYLCASSLERGARGGELFFGEGSRLTVL.

The CDR3 sequence is CASSPRTSGGDIQYF. The CDR3 DNA reads TGTGCCAGCTCACCACGGACTAGCGGGGGGGACATTCAGTACTTC. The chain combines TRBV18 with TRBJ2-4; 15 bases map to TRBD2. The germline CDR1 and CDR2 sequences are KGHSH and LQKENI. This CDR3 has 15 amino acids. Losses at the gene ends were 1 base for V and 8 bases for J; bases not matched to a gene: 0.

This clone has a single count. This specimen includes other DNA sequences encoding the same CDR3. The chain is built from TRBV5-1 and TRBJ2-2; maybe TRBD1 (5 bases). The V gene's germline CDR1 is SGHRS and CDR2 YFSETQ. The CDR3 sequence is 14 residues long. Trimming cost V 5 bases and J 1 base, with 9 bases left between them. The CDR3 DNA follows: TGCGCCAGCAGTACTGGACAGAACACCGGGGAGCTGTTTTTT. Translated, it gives CASSTGQNTGELFF.

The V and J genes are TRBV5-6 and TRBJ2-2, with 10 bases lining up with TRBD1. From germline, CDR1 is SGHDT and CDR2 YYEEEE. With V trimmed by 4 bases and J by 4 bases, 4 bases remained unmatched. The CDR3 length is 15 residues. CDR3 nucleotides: TGTGCCAGCAGCCGGGACAGGGGTATCACCGGGGAGCTGTTTTTT. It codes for CASSRDRGITGELFF. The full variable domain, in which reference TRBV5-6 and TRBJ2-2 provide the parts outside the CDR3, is DAGVTQSPTHLIKTRGQQVTLRCSPKSGHDTVSWYQQALGQGPQFIFQYYEEEERQRGNFPDRFSGHQFPNYSSELNVNALLLGDSALYLCASSRDRGITGELFFGEGSRLTVL.

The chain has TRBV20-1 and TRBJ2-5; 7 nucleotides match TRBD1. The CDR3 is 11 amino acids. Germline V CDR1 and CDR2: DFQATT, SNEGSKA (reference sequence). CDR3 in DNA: TGCCAGGGACAGTACCAAGAGACCCAGTACTTC. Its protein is CQGQYQETQYF.

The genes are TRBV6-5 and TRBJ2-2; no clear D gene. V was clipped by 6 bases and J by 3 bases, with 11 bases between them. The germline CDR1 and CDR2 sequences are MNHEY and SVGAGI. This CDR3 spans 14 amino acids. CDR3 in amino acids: CASRAGRDTGELFF. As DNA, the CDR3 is TGTGCCAGCAGGGCCGGCCGGGACACCGGGGAGCTGTTTTTT.

The CDR3 is CASSNKGQGSGNTIYF. The CDR3 region has the DNA TGTGCCAGCAGCAATAAGGGACAGGGTTCAGGAAACACCATATATTTT. The chain uses TRBV21-1 and TRBJ1-3; TRBD1 is taken as the D call from the table, unchecked against the DNA. TRBV21-1 is listed as a pseudogene. The CDR3 totals 16 residues.

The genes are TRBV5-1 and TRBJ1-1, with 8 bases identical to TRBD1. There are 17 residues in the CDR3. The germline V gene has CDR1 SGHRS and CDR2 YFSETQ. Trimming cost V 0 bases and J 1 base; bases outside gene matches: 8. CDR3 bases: TGCGCCAGCAGCTTGGGGGGACAGGTTGGTTCGAACACTGAAGCTTTCTTT. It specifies CASSLGGQVGSNTEAFF.

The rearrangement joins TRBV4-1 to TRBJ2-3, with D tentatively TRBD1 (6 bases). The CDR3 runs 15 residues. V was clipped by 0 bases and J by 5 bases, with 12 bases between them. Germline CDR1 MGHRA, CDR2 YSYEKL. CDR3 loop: CASSQDRRTVDTQYF. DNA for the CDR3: TGCGCCAGCAGCCAAGATCGGCGGACAGTAGATACGCAGTATTTT.

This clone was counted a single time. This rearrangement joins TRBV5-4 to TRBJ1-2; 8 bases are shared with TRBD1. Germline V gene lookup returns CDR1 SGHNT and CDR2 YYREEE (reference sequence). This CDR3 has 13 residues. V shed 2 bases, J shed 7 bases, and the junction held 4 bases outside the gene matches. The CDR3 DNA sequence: TGTGCCAGCAGCTTACAGGGGGGAGGTGGCTACACCTTC. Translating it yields CASSLQGGGGYTF.

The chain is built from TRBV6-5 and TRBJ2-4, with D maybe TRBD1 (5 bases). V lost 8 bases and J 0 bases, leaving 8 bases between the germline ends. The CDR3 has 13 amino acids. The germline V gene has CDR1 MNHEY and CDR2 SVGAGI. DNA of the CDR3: TGTGCCAGCCGGACATTAGCCAAAAACATTCAGTACTTC. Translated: CASRTLAKNIQYF.

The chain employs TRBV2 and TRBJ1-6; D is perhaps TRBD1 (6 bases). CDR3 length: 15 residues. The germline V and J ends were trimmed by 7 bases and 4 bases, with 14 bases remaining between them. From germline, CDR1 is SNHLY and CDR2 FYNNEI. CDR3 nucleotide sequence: TGTGCCAGCATGACCGGGACACCATATAATTCACCCCTCCACTTT. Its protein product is CASMTGTPYNSPLHF.

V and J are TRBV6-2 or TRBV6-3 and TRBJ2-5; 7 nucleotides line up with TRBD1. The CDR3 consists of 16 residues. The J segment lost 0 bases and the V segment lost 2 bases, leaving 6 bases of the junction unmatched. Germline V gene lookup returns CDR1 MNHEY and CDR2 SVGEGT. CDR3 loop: CASSYDRAPYQETQYF. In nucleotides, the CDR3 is TGTGCCAGCAGTTACGACAGGGCCCCGTACCAAGAGACCCAGTACTTC.

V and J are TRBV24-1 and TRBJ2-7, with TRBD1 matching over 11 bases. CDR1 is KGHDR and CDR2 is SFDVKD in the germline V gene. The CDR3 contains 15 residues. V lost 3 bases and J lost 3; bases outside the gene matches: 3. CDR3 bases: TGTGCCACCAGTGATCCGGACAGGGGGCACTACGAGCAGTACTTC. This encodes CATSDPDRGHYEQYF.